What follows is one T cell receptor beta chain and its context. What it binds is not known. The data stem from a study of chemoradiotherapy in HPV16-positive cancers. On the study more broadly: A couple of HPV16-positive patients' cells yielded candidate HPV-specific clones and common motifs.

Assay: immunoSEQ multiplex PCR; the TCRdb copy retains only in-frame clones and omits some. The profile shows roughly 5,800 clones, roughly 85% of them singletons. The CDR3 is made up of 14 amino acids. Germline V gene data show CDR1 as KGHSH and CDR2 as LQKENI. Trimming pared 5 bases from V and 6 bases from J, leaving 14 bases between. Study findings and constraints: During treatment, candidate HPV-specific clones and E7-related motifs expanded in tumor.

Samples were taken several times over chemoradiotherapy. V gene TRBV18 combines with J gene TRBJ1-5, with D possibly matching TRBD1 (5 bases). This specimen consisted of tumor tissue, obtained from a patient who underwent chemoradiotherapy. The clonotype was recovered from a human donor with HPV-associated anogenital cancer. Here the CDR3 reads CASSTGGTGQPQHF. The CDR3 DNA reads TGTGCCAGCTCAACGGGGGGGACCGGTCAGCCCCAGCATTTT.